Described below is a single T cell receptor (beta chain) sequence and its context. The antigen is not known. CDR3 size: 14 residues. The V segment lost 5 bases and the J segment 11 bases; nucleotides outside the gene matches: 11. The germline CDR1 and CDR2 sequences are SGHVS and FQNEAQ. The data originate from a study of cytomegalovirus exposure and HLA in healthy donors. Findings of the study overall: According to an earlier analysis, most TCR beta V segments yielded productive rearrangements about 87% or about 30% of the time. Across donors, most TCRs were seen rarely, yet some public ones were widespread.

PCR amplification relied on 60 Vbeta primers (plus 13 Jbeta primers). Using immunoSEQ multiplex PCR, the repertoire was profiled, and TCRdb retains in-frame clones only, with some absent. This table has about 150,000 clones, 75% to 85% appearing once. The specimen was PBMCs. This chain links TRBV7-8 with TRBJ2-5, with 10 bases aligning to TRBD2. This TCR derives from a woman aged 40 to 49 in good health and CMV-seropositive. CDR3 nucleotide sequence: TGTGCCAGCAGCACAGCGGGAGGGGAGGTTAAGCAGTACTTC. As protein: CASSTAGGEVKQYF.